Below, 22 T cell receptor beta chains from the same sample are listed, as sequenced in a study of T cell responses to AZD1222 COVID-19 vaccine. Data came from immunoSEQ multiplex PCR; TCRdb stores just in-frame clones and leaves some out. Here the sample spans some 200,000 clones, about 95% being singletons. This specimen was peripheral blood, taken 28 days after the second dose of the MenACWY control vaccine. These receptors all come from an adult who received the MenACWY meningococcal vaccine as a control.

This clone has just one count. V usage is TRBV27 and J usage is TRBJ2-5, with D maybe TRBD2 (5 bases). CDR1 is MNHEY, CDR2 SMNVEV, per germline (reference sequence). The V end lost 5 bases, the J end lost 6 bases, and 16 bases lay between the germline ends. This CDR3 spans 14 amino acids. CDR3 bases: TGTGCCAGCAGTCGAGGGTCCGTCCTACAGACCCAGTACTTC. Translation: CASSRGSVLQTQYF.

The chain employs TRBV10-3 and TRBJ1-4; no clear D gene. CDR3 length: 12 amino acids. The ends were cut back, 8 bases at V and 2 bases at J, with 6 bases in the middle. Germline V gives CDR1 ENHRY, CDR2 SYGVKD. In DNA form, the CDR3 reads TGTGCCATCGCGGGTACTAATGAAAAACTGTTTTTT. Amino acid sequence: CAIAGTNEKLFF.

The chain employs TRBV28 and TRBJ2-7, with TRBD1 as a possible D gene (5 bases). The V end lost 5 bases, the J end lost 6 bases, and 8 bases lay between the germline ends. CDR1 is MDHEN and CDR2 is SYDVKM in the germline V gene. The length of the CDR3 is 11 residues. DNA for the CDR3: TGTGCCAGCAGTAGGGGCGGCGAGCAGTACTTC. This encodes CASSRGGEQYF. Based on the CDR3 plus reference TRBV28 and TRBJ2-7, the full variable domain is DVKVTQSSRYLVKRTGEKVFLECVQDMDHENMFWYRQDPGLGLRLIYFSYDVKMKEKGDIPEGYSVSREKKERFSLILESASTNQTSMYLCASSRGGEQYFGPGTRLTVT.

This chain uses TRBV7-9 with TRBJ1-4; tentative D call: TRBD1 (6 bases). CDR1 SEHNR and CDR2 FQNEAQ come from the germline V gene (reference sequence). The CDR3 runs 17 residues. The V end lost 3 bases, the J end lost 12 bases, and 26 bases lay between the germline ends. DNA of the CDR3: TGTGCCAGCAGCTTGGGGGCTCCAAGGACGGAGGGCGGAGAACTGTTTTTT. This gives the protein CASSLGAPRTEGGELFF.

This CDR3 is CASWPRGTGYSNQPQHF. CDR3 nucleotide sequence: TGTGCCAGCTGGCCCCGGGGGACAGGATATAGCAATCAGCCCCAGCATTTT. The genes are TRBV28 and TRBJ1-5; 8 positions match TRBD1. The CDR3 extends over 17 amino acids. Germline CDR1 is MDHEN and CDR2 is SYDVKM. V shed 8 bases and J 0 bases; nucleotides not matched to a gene: 12. Supplemented by reference TRBV28 and TRBJ1-5, the full variable domain reads DVKVTQSSRYLVKRTGEKVFLECVQDMDHENMFWYRQDPGLGLRLIYFSYDVKMKEKGDIPEGYSVSREKKERFSLILESASTNQTSMYLCASWPRGTGYSNQPQHFGDGTRLSIL.

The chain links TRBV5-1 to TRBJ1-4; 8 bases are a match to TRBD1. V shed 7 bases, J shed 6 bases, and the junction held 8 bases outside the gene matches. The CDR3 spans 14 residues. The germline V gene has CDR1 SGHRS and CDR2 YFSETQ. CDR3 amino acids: CASAMDREDEKLFF. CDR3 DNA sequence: TGCGCCAGCGCAATGGACAGGGAGGATGAAAAACTGTTTTTT. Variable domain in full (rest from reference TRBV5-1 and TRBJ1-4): KAGVTQTPRYLIKTRGQQVTLSCSPISGHRSVSWYQQTPGQGLQFLFEYFSETQRNKGNFPGRFSGRQFSNSRSEMNVSTLELGDSALYLCASAMDREDEKLFFGSGTQLSVL.

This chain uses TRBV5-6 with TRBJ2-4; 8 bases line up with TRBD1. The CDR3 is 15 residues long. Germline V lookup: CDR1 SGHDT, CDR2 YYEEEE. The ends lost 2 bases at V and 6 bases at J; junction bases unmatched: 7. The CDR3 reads CASSFFPGQVNIQYF. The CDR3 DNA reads TGTGCCAGCAGCTTTTTCCCGGGACAGGTAAACATTCAGTACTTC. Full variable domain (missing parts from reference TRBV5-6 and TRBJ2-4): DAGVTQSPTHLIKTRGQQVTLRCSPKSGHDTVSWYQQALGQGPQFIFQYYEEEERQRGNFPDRFSGHQFPNYSSELNVNALLLGDSALYLCASSFFPGQVNIQYFGAGTRLSVL.

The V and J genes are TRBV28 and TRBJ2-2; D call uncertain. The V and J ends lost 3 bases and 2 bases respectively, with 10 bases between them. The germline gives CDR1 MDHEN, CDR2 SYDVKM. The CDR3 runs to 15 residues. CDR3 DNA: TGTGCCAGCAGTTTGCCTAAGGGCAACACCGGGGAGCTGTTTTTT. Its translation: CASSLPKGNTGELFF.

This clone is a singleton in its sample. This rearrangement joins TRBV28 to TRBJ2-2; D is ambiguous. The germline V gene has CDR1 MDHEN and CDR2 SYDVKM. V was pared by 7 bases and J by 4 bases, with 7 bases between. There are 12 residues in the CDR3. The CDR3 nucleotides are TGTGCCAGCATTAGTCCCACCGGGGAGCTGTTTTTT. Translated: CASISPTGELFF.

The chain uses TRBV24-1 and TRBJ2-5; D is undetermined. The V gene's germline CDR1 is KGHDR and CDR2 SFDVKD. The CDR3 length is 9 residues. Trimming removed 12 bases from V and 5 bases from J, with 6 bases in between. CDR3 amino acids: CALGETQYF. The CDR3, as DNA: TGTGCCCTCGGGGAGACCCAGTACTTC.

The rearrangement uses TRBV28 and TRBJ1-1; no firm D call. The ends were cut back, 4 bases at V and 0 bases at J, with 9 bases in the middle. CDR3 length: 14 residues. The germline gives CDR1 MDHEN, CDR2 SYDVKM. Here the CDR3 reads CASSSSIMNTEAFF. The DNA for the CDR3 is TGTGCCAGCAGTTCCTCGATTATGAACACTGAAGCTTTCTTT.

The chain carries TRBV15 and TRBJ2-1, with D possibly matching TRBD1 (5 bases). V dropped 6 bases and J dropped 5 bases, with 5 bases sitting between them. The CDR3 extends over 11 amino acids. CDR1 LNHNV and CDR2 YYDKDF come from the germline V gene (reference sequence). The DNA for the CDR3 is TGTGCCACCAGACAGGACAATGAGCAGTTCTTC. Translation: CATRQDNEQFF.

The CDR3 DNA sequence: TGTGCCAGCAAGAGGGGGGGAGGTGGAGCTTTCTTT. This codes for CASKRGGGGAFF. The chain has TRBV6-5 and TRBJ1-1; D possibly corresponds to TRBD1 (6 bases). Trimming removed 7 bases at V and 10 bases at J, with 16 bases between. This CDR3 comprises 12 residues. Germline V gene data show CDR1 as MNHEY and CDR2 as SVGAGI.

CDR3: CAWSAFKGGANVLTF. CDR3 in DNA: TGTGCCTGGAGTGCCTTTAAGGGTGGGGCCAACGTCCTGACTTTC. The V and J genes are TRBV30 and TRBJ2-6; D is ambiguous. The V end lost 1 base, the J end lost 3 bases, and 10 bases lay between the germline ends. CDR1 is GTSNPN and CDR2 is SVGIG in the germline V gene (reference sequence). The CDR3 consists of 15 residues.

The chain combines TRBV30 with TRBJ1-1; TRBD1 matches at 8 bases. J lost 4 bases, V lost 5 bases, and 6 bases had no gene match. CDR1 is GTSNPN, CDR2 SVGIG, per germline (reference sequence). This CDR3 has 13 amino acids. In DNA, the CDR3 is TGTGCCTGGGCTAATACAGGGGGCACTGAAGCTTTCTTT. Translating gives CAWANTGGTEAFF.

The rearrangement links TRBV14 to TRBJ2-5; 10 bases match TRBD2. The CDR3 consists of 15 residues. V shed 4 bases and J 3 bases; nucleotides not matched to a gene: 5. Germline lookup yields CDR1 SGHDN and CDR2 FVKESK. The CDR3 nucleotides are TGTGCCAGCAGCCCGGGGACTAGCGTGAAAGAGACCCAGTACTTC. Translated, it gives CASSPGTSVKETQYF.

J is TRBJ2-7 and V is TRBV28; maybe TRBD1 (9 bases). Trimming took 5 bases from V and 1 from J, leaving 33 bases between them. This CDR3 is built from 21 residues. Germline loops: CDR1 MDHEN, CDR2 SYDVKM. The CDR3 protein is CASSPPEGTGKLAGLSYEQYF. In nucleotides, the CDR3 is TGTGCCAGCAGTCCCCCCGAAGGGACAGGGAAGCTAGCGGGCTTATCCTACGAGCAGTACTTC.

DNA of the CDR3: TGCGCCAGCAGCCAAGGATCAGGGACAGGGGGAGAAAAACTGTTTTTT. Its protein product is CASSQGSGTGGEKLFF. This chain joins TRBV4-3 and TRBJ1-4, with 11 nucleotides matching TRBD1. Losses at the gene ends were 1 base for V and 8 bases for J; bases not matched to a gene: 6. Germline loops: CDR1 LGHNA, CDR2 YSLEER. The CDR3 covers 16 residues.

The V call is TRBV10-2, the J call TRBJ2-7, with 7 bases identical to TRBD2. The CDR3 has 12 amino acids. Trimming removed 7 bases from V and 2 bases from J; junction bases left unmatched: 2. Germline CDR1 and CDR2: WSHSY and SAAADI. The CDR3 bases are TGCGCCAGCACCGGACTAGCCTACGAGCAGTACTTC. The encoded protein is CASTGLAYEQYF.

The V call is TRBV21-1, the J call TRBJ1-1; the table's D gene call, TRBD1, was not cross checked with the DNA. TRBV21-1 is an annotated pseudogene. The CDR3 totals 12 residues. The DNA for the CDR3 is TGTGCCAGCAGCAAAGTACAGTGGTGTGCTTTCTTT. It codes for CASSKVQWCAFF.

In DNA form, the CDR3 reads TGTGCCAGTAGTATAGATTGGTCTTATAGCAATCAGCCCCAGCATTTT. The encoded protein is CASSIDWSYSNQPQHF. The V call is TRBV19, the J call TRBJ1-5; no clear D gene. Germline CDR1 reads LNHDA; CDR2 reads SQIVND (reference sequence). The CDR3 consists of 16 residues. Trimming pared 0 bases from V and 0 bases from J, leaving 9 bases between.

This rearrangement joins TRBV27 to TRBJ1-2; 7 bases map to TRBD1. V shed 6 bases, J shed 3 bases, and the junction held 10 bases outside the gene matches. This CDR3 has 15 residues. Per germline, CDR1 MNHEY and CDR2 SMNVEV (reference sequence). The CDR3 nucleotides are TGTGCCAGCAGGGAGGGGGCTAGTGTTTACTATGGCTACACCTTC. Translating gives CASREGASVYYGYTF.